Listed below are T cell receptor beta chains from one sample, sequenced in a study of blood T cell repertoires in COVID-19. Assay used: immunoSEQ multiplex PCR; TCRdb lists only in-frame clones, some missing. The sample includes some 63,000 clones, about 80% of them seen just once. Sequencing input: peripheral blood. The receptors derive from a human donor in a cohort sampled during active COVID-19. Both conserved end residues are part of each CDR3. The D gene is left open where the match is weak. Part of the rows lack a size; the others show once, few, many or a class for expanded clones.

CDR3nt	CDR3aa	j_gene	len	v_gene	d_gene	abundance
TGTGCCATCAGTGGGGGACAGGGACCAACCTATGGCTACACCTTC	CAISGGQGPTYGYTF	TRBJ1-2	15	TRBV10-3	TRBD1	-
TGTGCCAGCAGTCTTAGGACAGGCTCCCACGAGCAGTACTTC	CASSLRTGSHEQYF	TRBJ2-7	14	TRBV6-2/TRBV6-3	TRBD1	-
TGTGCCAGCTCGTCGACATTGAACACTGAAGCTTTCTTT	CASSSTLNTEAFF	TRBJ1-1	13	TRBV18	-	-
TGCGCCAGCAGCGCCGGGACAGGGTACGAGACCCAGTACTTC	CASSAGTGYETQYF	TRBJ2-5	14	TRBV4-1	TRBD1	once
TGTGCCAGCAGTGAAGGCTGGGAGAGCAATGAGCAGTTCTTC	CASSEGWESNEQFF	TRBJ2-1	14	TRBV2	-	-
TGTGCCAGCAGTTCTCCGACTAGCGGGCTCTACGAGCAGTACTTC	CASSSPTSGLYEQYF	TRBJ2-7	15	TRBV28	TRBD2	-
TGTGCCACCAAGGTACTAGCGGATAGCTCCTACGAGCAGTACTTC	CATKVLADSSYEQYF	TRBJ2-7	15	TRBV6-5	TRBD2	-
TGTGCCACCCTTGACCGAGGACAGGGGGCATCAGAGACCCAGTACTTC	CATLDRGQGASETQYF	TRBJ2-5	16	TRBV24-1	TRBD1	-
TGTGCCACCAGTGATTCGGGTAGGGGGACAGATACGCAGTATTTT	CATSDSGRGTDTQYF	TRBJ2-3	15	TRBV24-1	-	-
TGTGCCACCTTCGGACTCCAAAGGGCCCAGTACTTC	CATFGLQRAQYF	TRBJ2-5	12	TRBV6-5	-	-
TGTGCCAGCAGTCGCCGCGGGCCCTACGAGCAGTACTTC	CASSRRGPYEQYF	TRBJ2-7	13	TRBV6-2/TRBV6-3	-	-
TGTGCCAGCAGTTTATCGATTGGACTAGCGGGAGTTCGGGAGCAGTTCTTC	CASSLSIGLAGVREQFF	TRBJ2-1	17	TRBV27	TRBD2	-
TGTGCCAGCTCACCCCTCGACAGGTACGAGCAGTACTTC	CASSPLDRYEQYF	TRBJ2-7	13	TRBV18	-	-
TGTGCCAGCAGCTCGCCGGGACAGGGGCAGAACGAGCAGTACTTC	CASSSPGQGQNEQYF	TRBJ2-7	15	TRBV11-3	TRBD1	-
TGTGCCAGTAGTATTTCAGGGGACCAAGAGACCCAGTACTTC	CASSISGDQETQYF	TRBJ2-5	14	TRBV19	-	-
TGTGCCACCAGTGATCCGGGACAGGGATTAGGGCAGCCCCAGCATTTT	CATSDPGQGLGQPQHF	TRBJ1-5	16	TRBV24-1	TRBD1	-
TGTGCCAGCAGCTTAACAGGGTCGAGGCAAGAGACCCAGTACTTC	CASSLTGSRQETQYF	TRBJ2-5	15	TRBV7-7	-	-
TGTGCCAGTAGCCAGGAGGTGGGATACTACGAGCAGTACTTC	CASSQEVGYYEQYF	TRBJ2-7	14	TRBV19	-	few
TGTGCCACCAGTACACGACAGGGGGGCGGCTACACCTTC	CATSTRQGGGYTF	TRBJ1-2	13	TRBV24-1	TRBD1	-
TGTGCCAGCAGTGAACAGGGCAGCCGTTACAATGAGCAGTTCTTC	CASSEQGSRYNEQFF	TRBJ2-1	15	TRBV2	-	-
TGTGCCAGCAATAAGGGAACAGGGGGGGACTATGGCTACACCTTC	CASNKGTGGDYGYTF	TRBJ1-2	15	TRBV6-5	TRBD1	-
TGTGCCAGCAGCCCGGGGGGTGGCTACACCTTC	CASSPGGGYTF	TRBJ1-2	11	TRBV28	-	-
TGTGCCAGCAGTCACGGGGGACAGAGGTTATTCAATCAGCCCCAGCATTTT	CASSHGGQRLFNQPQHF	TRBJ1-5	17	TRBV2	TRBD1	-
TGTGCCAGCAGCCTGCGAACTAGTTCAAGGCAGTTCTTC	CASSLRTSSRQFF	TRBJ2-1	13	TRBV3-1/TRBV3-2	-	-
TGCGCCAGCAGCTTAAGGACAGGGTCAACTGTCGACCATAACTATGGCTACACCTTC	CASSLRTGSTVDHNYGYTF	TRBJ1-2	19	TRBV5-1	TRBD1	-
TGTGCCAGCAGCTTAGGTGGGCGTTTGGGAGAGGGGGCGCCAGATACGCAGTATTTT	CASSLGGRLGEGAPDTQYF	TRBJ2-3	19	TRBV7-2	TRBD1	-
TGTGCCACCAGTCGGGGAGGGAGTTCCGAGCAGTACTTC	CATSRGGSSEQYF	TRBJ2-7	13	TRBV24-1	TRBD2	-
TGTGCCAGCAGCTTACCACAGGGTGCCTACGAGCAGTACTTC	CASSLPQGAYEQYF	TRBJ2-7	14	TRBV7-2	-	-
TGTGCCGAGAGGAGGGGACCCTACGAGCAGTACTTC	CAERRGPYEQYF	TRBJ2-7	12	TRBV7-2	-	few